Given below is one TCR beta chain in context. Antigen specificity is unknown. Naive CD8 populations comprised CD45RO-negative cells positively selected for CCR7, excluding terminally differentiated effector memory CD45RA+ cells. The donors were adults (healthy and HIV-negative) with no recent acute infections or vaccinations. The entry originates in a study of shared clonotypes between healthy human individuals. On the study more broadly: Donors were a couple of women and three men aged 18 to 49. The study, taken as a whole, reports: Non-shared clonotypes were found to have lower generation probabilities than the clonotypes that were shared by all four of the sorted-subset donors. Specimens sampled were limited to blood, with tissue repertoires likely differing.

The data were produced by immunoSEQ multiplex PCR, yet TCRdb's version contains in-frame clones alone and is incomplete. The sample lists roughly 810,000 clones, 90% to 97% occurring once. Looked up from germline, CDR1 is SEHNR and CDR2 is FQNEAQ (reference sequence). V lost 2 bases to trimming and J lost 9 bases; unmatched junction nucleotides: 15. The CDR3 runs to 17 residues. This TCR was sampled from a young man in good health. Sequenced: naive CD8+ T cells sorted from blood. V is TRBV7-9 and J is TRBJ2-1; TRBD2 matches 8 bases. CDR3 in amino acids: CASSLLGQRERGAEQFF. DNA for the CDR3: TGTGCCAGCAGCTTACTCGGGCAGCGGGAGAGGGGCGCTGAGCAGTTCTTC. The complete variable domain, with remaining parts taken from reference TRBV7-9 and TRBJ2-1, reads DTGVSQNPRHKITKRGQNVTFRCDPISEHNRLYWYRQTLGQGPEFLTYFQNEAQLEKSRLLSDRFSAERPKGSFSTLEIQRTEQGDSAMYLCASSLLGQRERGAEQFFGPGTRLTVL.